This TCR beta chain was captured by sequencing in a study of blood T cell repertoires in COVID-19. Data came from immunoSEQ multiplex PCR; TCRdb stores just in-frame clones and leaves some out. The data hold about 74,000 clones, with 82% observed a single time. The germline gives CDR1 SGHTS, CDR2 YDEGEE. V dropped 3 bases and J dropped 4; count of bases not matched to a gene: 1. This CDR3 is built from 14 residues. The clonotype originates from a human donor in a cohort sampled during active COVID-19. The sequenced sample consisted of peripheral blood. The chain carries TRBV5-8 and TRBJ2-1, with TRBD1 matching 10 bases. This CDR3 is CASSWTGGYNEQFF. The CDR3 DNA is TGTGCCAGCAGCTGGACAGGGGGTTACAATGAGCAGTTCTTC.